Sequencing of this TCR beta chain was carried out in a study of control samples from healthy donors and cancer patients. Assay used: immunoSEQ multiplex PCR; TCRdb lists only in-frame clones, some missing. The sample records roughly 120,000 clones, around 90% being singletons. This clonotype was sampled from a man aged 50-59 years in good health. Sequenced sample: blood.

CDR3 nucleotides: TGCAGCGTTTATGACGGGAGCTCCTACGAGCAGTACTTC. Protein: CSVYDGSSYEQYF. The V and J genes are TRBV29-1 and TRBJ2-7, with D tentatively TRBD2 (6 bases). CDR3 length equals 13 residues. Trimming stripped 5 bases from V and 0 bases from J, with 11 bases between. The germline V gene encodes CDR1 SQVTM and CDR2 ANQGSEA.